A selection of T cell receptor beta chains follows, all from one sample in a study of T cell responses to AZD1222 COVID-19 vaccine. Only in-frame clones appear in the TCRdb table, and some are missing; sequencing was by immunoSEQ multiplex PCR. This sample has about 120,000 clones, with approximately 90% found just once. The material sequenced was peripheral blood, taken 28 days after the second AZD1222 dose. Receptors were obtained from an adult who received the AZD1222 COVID-19 vaccine. The CDR3 runs from the conserved cysteine through the conserved F or W. The order of the fields is clone size, V gene, J gene, D gene, CDR3 protein, CDR3 DNA. A D gene is named only where the DNA matches it firmly. Some rows have no size entry. The others give once, few or many, or a class for an expanded clone.

>.|TRBV27|TRBJ2-1|.
CASSLYGEEQFF
TGTGCCAGCAGTTTATATGGGGAAGAGCAGTTCTTC
>.|TRBV4-2|TRBJ2-5|TRBD2
CASSQGTSGVGETQYF
TGTGCCAGCAGCCAAGGGACTAGCGGGGTCGGAGAGACCCAGTACTTC
>.|TRBV2|TRBJ2-5|.
CASSEVGYAQETQYF
TGTGCCAGCAGTGAGGTGGGATACGCCCAAGAGACCCAGTACTTC
>.|TRBV11-2|TRBJ2-7|.
CASSLVPPEQYF
TGTGCCAGCAGCTTAGTTCCCCCCGAGCAGTACTTC
>.|TRBV11-3|TRBJ1-1|.
CASSRGGFVNTEAFF
TGTGCCAGCAGCCGTGGGGGGTTCGTGAACACTGAAGCTTTCTTT
>.|TRBV24-1|TRBJ2-7|.
CATYSTARVRSYEQYF
TGTGCCACTTACTCTACCGCCAGGGTACGTTCCTACGAGCAGTACTTC
>.|TRBV27|TRBJ2-5|TRBD1
CASSVKDRQETQYF
TGTGCCAGCAGTGTCAAGGACAGGCAAGAGACCCAGTACTTC
>.|TRBV4-1|TRBJ2-7|.
CASSPSGVEQYF
TGCGCCAGCAGCCCTTCTGGCGTGGAGCAGTACTTC
>.|TRBV4-3|TRBJ2-4|TRBD1
CASSQDGQGAKNIQYF
TGCGCCAGCAGCCAAGATGGACAGGGGGCCAAAAACATTCAGTACTTC
>few|TRBV27|TRBJ1-1|.
CASSSRTVLTEAFF
TGTGCCAGCAGCTCTCGGACAGTCCTCACTGAAGCTTTCTTT
>.|TRBV6-6|TRBJ1-2|.
CASSYPPDGYTF
TGTGCCAGCAGTTACCCACCGGATGGCTACACCTTC
>.|TRBV5-1|TRBJ2-7|.
CASSSGPEGEQYF
TGCGCCAGCAGCTCGGGACCTGAGGGCGAGCAGTACTTC
>.|TRBV5-1|TRBJ2-1|TRBD2
CASSLVVSGGNNEQFF
TGCGCCAGCAGCTTGGTTGTTAGCGGGGGTAACAATGAGCAGTTCTTC
>.|TRBV28|TRBJ2-4|TRBD1
CASSPGTGRAKNIQYF
TGTGCCAGCAGTCCGGGGACAGGAAGAGCCAAAAACATTCAGTACTTC
>.|TRBV5-8|TRBJ1-1|TRBD1
CASSLAEGGSEAFF
TGTGCCAGCAGCTTGGCAGAAGGGGGCAGTGAAGCTTTCTTT
>.|TRBV19|TRBJ2-1|TRBD1
CASARGSSYNEQFF
TGTGCCAGTGCCAGGGGGAGTTCCTACAATGAGCAGTTCTTC
>.|TRBV11-2|TRBJ2-7|.
CASSLGQVPSYEQYF
TGTGCCAGCAGCTTAGGCCAAGTCCCCTCCTACGAGCAGTACTTC
>.|TRBV7-8|TRBJ1-1|TRBD1
CASSPGQVGTEAFF
TGTGCCAGCAGCCCCGGACAGGTGGGCACTGAAGCTTTCTTT
>few|TRBV7-9|TRBJ1-5|.
CASSSTSPGRQPQHF
TGTGCCAGCAGCTCGACCAGTCCGGGACGCCAGCCCCAGCATTTT
>.|TRBV29-1|TRBJ1-1|TRBD1
CSGGSRQGNMNTEAFF
TGCAGCGGGGGGTCGAGACAGGGCAATATGAACACTGAAGCTTTCTTT
>.|TRBV30|TRBJ1-1|TRBD1
CAWSLFAGGTEAFF
TGTGCCTGGAGTTTGTTTGCAGGGGGCACTGAAGCTTTCTTT
>.|TRBV5-1|TRBJ2-2|.
CASSLRETGELFF
TGCGCCAGCAGCCTCCGGGAGACCGGGGAGCTGTTTTTT
>.|TRBV27|TRBJ2-7|TRBD2
CASGSGRLSYEQYF
TGTGCCAGCGGTAGCGGGCGGCTCTCCTACGAGCAGTACTTC
>.|TRBV4-2|TRBJ2-1|TRBD2
CASSQPGGPDEQFF
TGTGCCAGCAGCCAACCGGGAGGGCCCGATGAGCAGTTCTTC
>.|TRBV27|TRBJ2-3|.
CASSFTASTDTQYF
TGTGCCAGCAGTTTTACAGCTAGCACAGATACGCAGTATTTT
>.|TRBV7-2|TRBJ2-5|.
CASSLAGAMETQYF
TGTGCCAGCAGCTTAGCAGGGGCGATGGAGACCCAGTACTTC
>.|TRBV5-1|TRBJ1-2|.
CASSLVGQDYGYTF
TGCGCCAGCAGCTTGGTTGGGCAGGACTATGGCTACACCTTC
>.|TRBV7-3|TRBJ2-6|.
CASSGTGANVLTF
TGTGCCAGCAGCGGGACTGGGGCCAACGTCCTGACTTTC